Listed below are T cell receptor beta chains from one sample, sequenced in a study of T cells in Graves' hyperthyroidism and ophthalmopathy. TCRdb recomputed calls from the multiplex PCR reads with MiXCR, one row per CDR3 protein. The sample lists 380,000 or so distinct CDR3 sequences, roughly 14% seen once, with about 20% in the top ten. Material for sequencing was blood. The source of these receptors is a man aged 25-45 years with Graves' hyperthyroidism that later progressed to Graves' ophthalmopathy. Both conserved end residues are part of each CDR3. D genes are given only for firm matches. Not all rows give a size; the values are once, few, many and, for expanded clones, a class.

d_gene	v_gene	j_gene	abundance	CDR3nt	CDR3aa
-	TRBV6-1	TRBJ1-1	many	TGTGCCAGCAGTCATAATTTGATGGCTTTTACTGAAGCTTTCTTT	CASSHNLMAFTEAFF
TRBD1	TRBV6-1	TRBJ1-5	-	TGTGCCATCAGTGGTGACAGGGGGCTGAGAGGCAATCAGCCCCAGCATTTT	CAISGDRGLRGNQPQHF
-	TRBV6-1	TRBJ1-3	many	TGTGCCAGCAACCGGGACTTTGGAAACACCATATATTTT	CASNRDFGNTIYF
TRBD1	TRBV24-1	TRBJ2-7	many	TGTGCCACCAGTGATCGAATAGGGACAGGGACACACGAGCAGTACTTC	CATSDRIGTGTHEQYF
-	TRBV7-8	TRBJ2-3	many	TGTGCCAGCAGCTCCTACATGGCAGATACGCAGTATTTT	CASSSYMADTQYF
-	TRBV6-1	TRBJ1-4	few	TGTGCCAGCAGTGAATTTAATGAAAAACTGTTTTTT	CASSEFNEKLFF
-	TRBV15	TRBJ2-3	many	TGTGCCACCAGCAGAGCCGAGCTCGGCACAGATACGCAGTATTTT	CATSRAELGTDTQYF
-	TRBV18	TRBJ1-1	few	TGTGCCAGCTCACCACAAGACAGGAACGAAGCTTTCTTT	CASSPQDRNEAFF
TRBD2	TRBV30	TRBJ2-5	-	TGTGCCTGGAGTGTGGGGCTAGCGGGGGACCCCTTCCAAGAGACCCAGTACTTC	CAWSVGLAGDPFQETQYF
TRBD2	TRBV20-1	TRBJ2-3	-	TGCAGTGCTAGGGGGACTAGCGGGGGCCTTACAACAGATACGCAGTATTTT	CSARGTSGGLTTDTQYF
TRBD2	TRBV5-1	TRBJ2-3	many	TGCGCCAGCAGCTTGGAACCGGGGGGACTCACAGATACGCAGTATTTT	CASSLEPGGLTDTQYF
-	TRBV5-1	TRBJ2-7	few	TGCGCCAGCAGCTTTGCAACAGGGCGAGACTACGAGCAGTACTTC	CASSFATGRDYEQYF
TRBD1	TRBV20-1	TRBJ2-1	many	TGCAGTGCTCGTTCAGACAGGGGTTTATACAATGAGCAGTTCTTC	CSARSDRGLYNEQFF
TRBD1	TRBV7-2	TRBJ2-1	many	TGTGCCAGCACCCTCGGACAGGAAAACAATGAGCAGTTCTTC	CASTLGQENNEQFF
-	TRBV27	TRBJ1-5	many	TGTGCCAGCATTCTCGACAGGAAGATCAATCAGCCCCAGCATTTT	CASILDRKINQPQHF
TRBD1	TRBV20-1	TRBJ1-1	few	TGCAGTGCTTGGACAGGTTCGAACACTGAAGCTTTCTTT	CSAWTGSNTEAFF
TRBD1	TRBV2	TRBJ1-5	many	TGTGCCAGCAGAACAGGGGGCGGTCAGCCCCAGCATTTT	CASRTGGGQPQHF
-	TRBV14	TRBJ2-3	few	TGTGCCAGCAGCCAAGGGGGTCAGCGGGCGTTTGGAGATACGCAGTATTTT	CASSQGGQRAFGDTQYF
TRBD1	TRBV20-1	TRBJ1-2	many	TGCAGTGCTCACAGGGGAACTAACTATGGCTACACCTTC	CSAHRGTNYGYTF
TRBD2	TRBV2	TRBJ2-2	many	TGTGCCAGCAGTCGTTTAATTAGCGGGGGATCGGGCACCGGGGAGCTGTTTTTT	CASSRLISGGSGTGELFF
TRBD2	TRBV10-3	TRBJ2-5	many	TGTGCCATCAGGGAGGGACTAGCGGGGACAGAGACCCAGTACTTC	CAIREGLAGTETQYF
-	TRBV2	TRBJ2-7	-	TGTGCCAGCAGTGAAGTGAGGCACGAGCAGTACTTC	CASSEVRHEQYF
TRBD1	TRBV11-1	TRBJ1-4	many	TGTGCCAGCAGCGCCCCGGGACAGGGAAATGAAAAACTGTTTTTT	CASSAPGQGNEKLFF